This TCR beta chain comes out of a study of T cells in Graves' hyperthyroidism and ophthalmopathy. RNA transcripts gave rise to amplified TCR beta CDR3 regions. The study used the HTBI primer set for a first-round RT-PCR of the TCR CDR3. TCRdb used MiXCR to reprocess the multiplex PCR reads, holding one entry per CDR3 protein. This sample has about 610,000 distinct CDR3 sequences, with approximately 44% found just once. The CDR3 has 13 residues. Per the germline V gene, CDR1 is SGDLS and CDR2 is YYNGEE. V dropped 0 bases and J dropped 12 bases, with 15 bases sitting between them. Study results and caveats: Most thyroid clonotypes expanded above 0.001 were also detected in blood.

Points on this clonotype: Its antigen is as yet unknown.

The rearrangement links TRBV9 to TRBJ1-2; D gene unclear. The TCR originated in a woman aged 18 to 35 with Graves' hyperthyroidism. Sequences were obtained from peripheral blood or thyroid tissue (not recorded which). The CDR3 nucleotides read TGTGCCAGCAGCGTAGACGGCAGCTCTGGAAACACCTTC. It codes for CASSVDGSSGNTF. Looking up the rest from reference TRBV9 and TRBJ1-2 gives the full variable domain: DSGVTQTPKHLITATGQRVTLRCSPRSGDLSVYWYQQSLDQGLQFLIQYYNGEERAKGNILERFSAQQFPDLHSELNLSSLELGDSALYFCASSVDGSSGNTFGSGTRLTVV.